One and the same sample provided the 20 T cell receptor beta chains below, sequenced in a study of blood T cell repertoires in COVID-19. Here immunoSEQ multiplex PCR was the method, and the copy in TCRdb shows in-frame clones only, minus some. The sample lists roughly 120,000 clones; roughly 70% were seen once. The sequencing sample was made of peripheral blood. These receptors all come from a human donor with acute or convalescent COVID-19. The donor label of this sample is uncertain.

This clone is a singleton in its sample. V is TRBV6-5 and J is TRBJ2-7; a weak D match, TRBD1 (5 bases). The CDR3 consists of 12 residues. With 6 bases removed from V and 6 bases from J, the gap between germline ends came to 12 bases. CDR1 MNHEY and CDR2 SVGAGI come from the germline V gene. CDR3 bases: TGTGCCAGCAGGCGCGCAGGGTTCGAGCAGTACTTC. It encodes CASRRAGFEQYF.

There are many counts of this clone. The chain combines TRBV2 with TRBJ2-1; a possible D gene is TRBD2 (7 bases). Trimming took off 5 bases at V and 7 bases at J, with 12 bases between the two ends. CDR1 SNHLY and CDR2 FYNNEI come from the germline V gene. The CDR3 contains 13 residues. As DNA, the CDR3 is TGTGCCAGCAGTAGGACAGCGGGGAATGAGCAGTTCTTC. As protein: CASSRTAGNEQFF.

For the CDR3, the DNA is TGTGCCAGCAGCCCGGTGGGGGGGCTGAACACCGGGGAGCTGTTTTTT. This sequence encodes CASSPVGGLNTGELFF. This sequence joins TRBV9 and TRBJ2-2; D may be TRBD2 (7 bases). The CDR3 contains 16 residues. CDR1 SGDLS and CDR2 YYNGEE come from the germline V gene. Between the trimmed V and J ends, which lost 4 bases and 1 base, there was a span of 14 bases. Looking up the rest from reference TRBV9 and TRBJ2-2 gives the full variable domain: DSGVTQTPKHLITATGQRVTLRCSPRSGDLSVYWYQQSLDQGLQFLIQYYNGEERAKGNILERFSAQQFPDLHSELNLSSLELGDSALYFCASSPVGGLNTGELFFGEGSRLTVL.

The chain employs TRBV6-4 and TRBJ1-3, with 7 bases aligning to TRBD1. CDR1 and CDR2 from the germline V gene are MRHNA and SNTAGT. The CDR3 sequence is 16 residues long. The junction had 6 bases not matched to a gene; V was cut back by 4 bases and J by 0 bases. CDR3 DNA: TGTGCCAGCAGTGGAGGGGGACAGTTCTCTGGAAACACCATATATTTT. It codes for CASSGGGQFSGNTIYF.

V is TRBV2 and J is TRBJ2-1; 8 nucleotides agree with TRBD2. The CDR3 extends over 14 amino acids. Germline V gives CDR1 SNHLY, CDR2 FYNNEI. J gave up 7 bases and V 2 bases, and 4 bases lay outside the gene matches. The CDR3 is CASSELSGVNEQFF. The CDR3 DNA is TGTGCCAGCAGTGAACTTAGCGGGGTAAATGAGCAGTTCTTC.

This clone has a handful of counts. The rearrangement joins TRBV13 to TRBJ2-3, with a weak D call TRBD1 (6 bases). Germline-derived CDR1 and CDR2 are PRHDT and FYEKMQ (reference sequence). CDR3 length: 15 residues. Trimming left V 5 bases short and J 0 bases short, with 12 bases between. CDR3 sequence (DNA): TGTGCCAGCAGCGACAGGACACAAAGCACAGATACGCAGTATTTT. Translated: CASSDRTQSTDTQYF.

The DNA for the CDR3 is TGCGCCAGCAGTGAGCCCCGGGACAGTGATACTAACTATGGCTACACCTTC. Translating it yields CASSEPRDSDTNYGYTF. This rearrangement joins TRBV10-2 to TRBJ1-2; 7 nucleotides match TRBD1. Germline V lookup: CDR1 WSHSY, CDR2 SAAADI. Losses at the gene ends were 2 bases for V and 0 bases for J; bases not matched to a gene: 9. The CDR3 totals 17 residues.

The chain employs TRBV9 and TRBJ1-3, with D perhaps TRBD1 (5 bases). The CDR3 contains 15 residues. V shed 3 bases and J shed 0 bases, with 10 bases lying between them. CDR1 is SGDLS and CDR2 is YYNGEE in the germline V gene. CDR3 loop: CASSENRGSGNTIYF. The CDR3 DNA follows: TGTGCCAGCAGCGAGAATAGGGGCTCTGGAAACACCATATATTTT.

This chain links TRBV30 with TRBJ2-3, with 7 bases fitting TRBD1. After removal of 8 bases from V and 4 bases from J, the junction contained 12 bases not matched to a gene. CDR1 is GTSNPN and CDR2 is SVGIG in the germline V gene (reference sequence). CDR3 length equals 14 residues. In DNA form, the CDR3 reads TGTGCCGGCACACTAGGGGGCTTGGCAGATACGCAGTATTTT. Translated, it gives CAGTLGGLADTQYF.

This chain uses TRBV9 with TRBJ1-2; D ambiguous. The germline V gene has CDR1 SGDLS and CDR2 YYNGEE. This CDR3 comprises 12 residues. The V and J ends lost 0 bases and 5 bases respectively, with 5 bases between them. The CDR3 spells CASSVAGYGYTF. DNA of the CDR3: TGTGCCAGCAGCGTAGCCGGGTATGGCTACACCTTC.

The gene calls are TRBV7-2 and TRBJ2-5, with D perhaps matching TRBD2 (5 bases). CDR3 length: 13 residues. Trimming pared 5 bases from V and 1 base from J, leaving 8 bases between. CDR1 is SGHTA, CDR2 FQGNSA, per germline. The CDR3 region is CASSQTIQETQYF. CDR3 bases: TGTGCCAGCAGCCAGACTATCCAAGAGACCCAGTACTTC.

Note on this clone: With a much larger clone just one base away, this may be a read error. CDR3 sequence (DNA): TGTGCCAGCAGCCTACAGGGGACCGGGGAGCTGTTTTTT. Amino acid sequence: CASSLQGTGELFF. The V call is TRBV2, the J call TRBJ2-2; 7 positions agree with TRBD1. V shed 6 bases and J 5 bases; nucleotides not matched to a gene: 3. Germline values: CDR1 SNHLY, CDR2 FYNNEI. CDR3 length equals 13 residues.

The V and J genes are TRBV28 and TRBJ1-1, with D unclear. The V and J ends lost 8 bases and 6 bases respectively, with 16 bases between them. Germline assignment: CDR1 MDHEN and CDR2 SYDVKM. The CDR3 has 13 amino acids. The chain's CDR3 is CASRRGSGAEAFF. CDR3 bases: TGTGCCAGCCGCCGAGGGAGTGGCGCTGAAGCTTTCTTT.

V and J are TRBV2 and TRBJ1-2; 10 nucleotides line up with TRBD1. The trim removed 6 bases at V and 4 bases at J, leaving 5 bases unmatched. The CDR3 length is 14 residues. Per the germline V gene, CDR1 is SNHLY and CDR2 is FYNNEI. CDR3 bases: TGTGCCAGCAGGGAGACAGGGGGCGGCTATGGCTACACCTTC. This sequence encodes CASRETGGGYGYTF.

CDR3 residues: CAIQGLAKNIQYF. CDR3 bases: TGTGCCATCCAGGGTCTAGCCAAAAACATTCAGTACTTC. The V gene is TRBV28, the J gene TRBJ2-4; D perhaps matches TRBD1 (5 bases). CDR1 and CDR2 (germline): MDHEN, SYDVKM. Trimming left V 10 bases short and J 0 bases short, with 10 bases between. The CDR3 runs 13 residues.

The chain joins TRBV19 to TRBJ2-2; 10 bases line up with TRBD1. This CDR3 has 14 residues. The junction had 1 base not matched to a gene; V was cut back by 5 bases and J by 4 bases. The germline V gene encodes CDR1 LNHDA and CDR2 SQIVND (reference sequence). CDR3 sequence: CASSGTGVTGELFF. The CDR3 nucleotides read TGTGCCAGTAGTGGGACAGGGGTCACCGGGGAGCTGTTTTTT.

This clone was counted between two and nine times. V is TRBV25-1 and J is TRBJ2-3; 8 nucleotides align to TRBD1. Germline CDR1 is MGHDK and CDR2 is SYGVNS. Germline trimming cut 3 bases from V and 2 bases from J; bases unmatched to any gene: 7. This CDR3 has 16 amino acids. CDR3 bases: TGTGCCAGCAGTGAGGACAGGGTATGGGACACAGATACGCAGTATTTT. This sequence encodes CASSEDRVWDTDTQYF.

The genes are TRBV19 and TRBJ1-1; D not resolved. The CDR3 is 13 residues long. The V end lost 9 bases, the J end lost 3 bases, and 14 bases lay between the germline ends. From germline, CDR1 is LNHDA and CDR2 SQIVND (reference sequence). This chain's CDR3 is CASKDKPHTEAFF. As DNA, the CDR3 is TGTGCCAGCAAAGACAAGCCGCACACTGAAGCTTTCTTT.

This clone was counted a single time. The chain links TRBV5-8 to TRBJ1-5; TRBD1 matches 7 bases. Germline lookup yields CDR1 SGHTS and CDR2 YDEGEE. Unmatched junction bases numbered 8, after V lost 4 bases and J lost 1 base. CDR3 length: 16 residues. The CDR3 bases are TGTGCCAGCAGCGGACAGGTGGGGAAAAGCAATCAGCCCCAGCATTTT. Protein sequence: CASSGQVGKSNQPQHF.

The rearrangement joins TRBV4-1 to TRBJ2-5, with a tentative D call TRBD1 (5 bases). CDR3 size: 14 residues. The germline gives CDR1 MGHRA, CDR2 YSYEKL. V lost 4 bases and J 5 bases, leaving 14 bases between the germline ends. CDR3 nucleotides: TGCGCCAGCAGCCTGGTAGGGGCCGCGGAGACCCAGTACTTC. This sequence encodes CASSLVGAAETQYF.